The 31 T cell receptor beta chains presented below share a single source sample, sequenced in a study of cytomegalovirus exposure and HLA in healthy donors. Researchers ran the PCR with 60 Vbeta and 13 Jbeta primers. Measured with immunoSEQ multiplex PCR; TCRdb has only the in-frame clones, and not every one. The sample lists 100,000 to 150,000 clones; roughly four fifths were seen once. Sequenced material: PBMCs. These receptor sequences come from a woman aged 40 to 49 in good health and CMV-seronegative.

This clone was detected a few times. The J gene is TRBJ2-7, the V gene TRBV5-6, with 12 bases aligning to TRBD1. Germline V gene sequence: CDR1 SGHDT, CDR2 YYEEEE. This CDR3 has 15 residues. Trimming removed 3 bases from V and 6 bases from J; junction bases left unmatched: 7. The CDR3 here is CASSWGTGGIREQYF. The CDR3 DNA reads as TGTGCCAGCAGCTGGGGGACAGGGGGCATTCGCGAGCAGTACTTC.

The chain carries TRBV27 and TRBJ2-5, with D maybe TRBD1 (6 bases). The J call may be wrong; the DNA end is better matched by TRBJ2-7. CDR1 and CDR2 (germline): MNHEY, SMNVEV (reference sequence). The CDR3 runs 16 residues. CDR3 coding DNA: TGTGCCAGCAGTTTCCGAACAGGGTTTTTAACCTACGAGCAGTACTTC. This translates into CASSFRTGFLTYEQYF.

The V call is TRBV25-1, the J call TRBJ2-2; tentatively, D is TRBD1 (5 bases). The CDR3 is 14 residues long. V lost 2 bases and J 3 bases, leaving 7 bases between the germline ends. Germline V gene data show CDR1 as MGHDK and CDR2 as SYGVNS. The CDR3 DNA reads as TGTGCCAGCAGTGAACCAGGGCACACCGGGGAGCTGTTTTTT. Amino acid sequence: CASSEPGHTGELFF.

The V gene is TRBV6-5, the J gene TRBJ2-3; tentative D call: TRBD1 (5 bases). Germline V gene data show CDR1 as MNHEY and CDR2 as SVGAGI. V lost 5 bases to trimming and J lost 1 base, with 7 bases between them. The CDR3 spans 13 residues. The CDR3 reads CASSRTRTDTQYF. CDR3 sequence (DNA): TGTGCCAGCAGTCGGACACGCACAGATACGCAGTATTTT.

The J gene is TRBJ2-7, the V gene TRBV11-2; the D gene is possibly TRBD1 (5 bases). V lost 11 bases and J lost 6, with 20 bases in between. This CDR3 spans 13 amino acids. Per the germline V gene, CDR1 is SGHAT and CDR2 is FQNNGV. This CDR3 is CASARVIQGEQYF. The CDR3 DNA sequence: TGTGCCTCAGCCAGAGTAATCCAGGGCGAGCAGTACTTC.

The chain employs TRBV10-3 and TRBJ1-5; no definite D call. Germline V CDR1 and CDR2: ENHRY, SYGVKD. The length of the CDR3 is 14 residues. V was trimmed by 4 bases and J by 6 bases, leaving 13 bases between them. CDR3 sequence reads: CAISGTGEGQPQHF. CDR3 coding DNA: TGTGCCATCAGTGGGACGGGCGAGGGTCAGCCCCAGCATTTT.

The chain has TRBV28 and TRBJ1-1; D is possibly TRBD1 (5 bases). Germline V gives CDR1 MDHEN, CDR2 SYDVKM. V dropped 11 bases and J dropped 1 base, with 20 bases sitting between them. The CDR3 has 15 amino acids. CDR3 nucleotides: TGTGCCGGGGGACCGGCGGGGATGAGGAACACTGAAGCTTTCTTT. It translates to CAGGPAGMRNTEAFF.

The genes are TRBV11-3 and TRBJ2-1; possibly TRBD1 for D (5 bases). The germline V gene has CDR1 SGHNT and CDR2 YENEEA. There are 14 residues in the CDR3. The germline V and J ends were trimmed by 3 bases and 6 bases, with 12 bases remaining between them. As DNA, the CDR3 is TGTGCCAGCAGCTTGAGAAGGACATCCAATGAGCAGTTCTTC. This encodes CASSLRRTSNEQFF.

This chain links TRBV5-8 with TRBJ2-3; TRBD1 matches 12 bases. The CDR3 consists of 16 residues. Germline trimming cut 0 bases from V and 5 bases from J; bases unmatched to any gene: 4. Germline V gene data show CDR1 as SGHTS and CDR2 as YDEGEE. The CDR3 reads CASSLGGTGGIDTQYF. The CDR3 nucleotides are TGTGCCAGCAGCTTGGGCGGGACAGGGGGCATAGATACGCAGTATTTT.

A few counts support this clone. V and J are TRBV7-3 and TRBJ2-7, with 9 nucleotides matching TRBD2. The CDR3 runs 15 residues. Germline-derived CDR1 and CDR2 are SGHTA and FQGTGA. With 0 bases clipped from V and 0 bases from J, the junction kept 0 bases outside the gene matches. The DNA of the CDR3 is TGTGCCAGCAGCTTAACTAGCGGGAGCTCCTACGAGCAGTACTTC. It yields the protein CASSLTSGSSYEQYF. The complete variable domain, with remaining parts taken from reference TRBV7-3 and TRBJ2-7, reads GAGVSQTPSNKVTEKGKYVELRCDPISGHTALYWYRQSLGQGPEFLIYFQGTGAADDSGLPNDRFFAVRPEGSVSTLKIQRTERGDSAVYLCASSLTSGSSYEQYFGPGTRLTVT.

This clone has only a few counts. The chain carries TRBV27 and TRBJ1-4; D possibly corresponds to TRBD1 (5 bases). With 5 bases removed from V and 3 bases from J, the gap between germline ends came to 10 bases. The V gene's germline CDR1 is MNHEY and CDR2 SMNVEV (reference sequence). CDR3 length equals 14 residues. CDR3 in amino acids: CASSALGANEKLFF. The CDR3 region has the DNA TGTGCCAGCAGTGCCTTAGGGGCTAATGAAAAACTGTTTTTT.

This chain links TRBV7-2 with TRBJ2-5, with TRBD1 matching over 7 bases. In germline, CDR1 is SGHTA, CDR2 FQGNSA. The J segment lost 1 base and the V segment lost 4 bases, leaving 3 bases of the junction unmatched. CDR3 length: 14 residues. For the CDR3, the DNA is TGTGCCAGCAGCTCGGGACAGTCCCAAGAGACCCAGTACTTC. Translation: CASSSGQSQETQYF.

The CDR3 bases are TGTGCCAGCAGCTTAGACGCCCGGACTAGCGGGGAGACCCAGTACTTC. Amino acid sequence: CASSLDARTSGETQYF. V usage is TRBV11-1 and J usage is TRBJ2-5; 11 bases fit TRBD2. This CDR3 has 16 residues. Trimming removed 1 base from V and 5 bases from J; junction bases left unmatched: 6. The germline CDR1 and CDR2 sequences are SGHAT and FQDESV (reference sequence).

The rearrangement links TRBV4-1 to TRBJ1-2; D remains ambiguous. Germline loops: CDR1 MGHRA, CDR2 YSYEKL. CDR3 size: 14 residues. Trimming removed 3 bases from V and 2 bases from J, with 10 bases in between. CDR3 coding DNA: TGCGCCAGCAGCCAGATACTAACCAACTATGGCTACACCTTC. Amino acids: CASSQILTNYGYTF.

The rearrangement uses TRBV19 and TRBJ2-2; no definite D call. Looked up from germline, CDR1 is LNHDA and CDR2 is SQIVND (reference sequence). V lost 5 bases, J lost 5 bases, and 6 bases lay in between. The CDR3 is 12 residues long. The CDR3 region is CASSLTTGELFF. CDR3 DNA sequence: TGTGCCAGTAGTCTAACTACCGGGGAGCTGTTTTTT.

The CDR3 loop is CASSSPGGYREQYF. The CDR3 bases are TGTGCCAGCAGTTCCCCGGGAGGGTATCGCGAGCAGTACTTC. The gene calls are TRBV28 and TRBJ2-5; TRBD2 matches at 8 bases. The DNA end favors TRBJ2-7, so the J call may be wrong. This CDR3 region has 14 residues. The germline gives CDR1 MDHEN, CDR2 SYDVKM.

V is TRBV10-3 and J is TRBJ2-1; 8 nucleotides agree with TRBD2. The CDR3 spans 17 residues. CDR1 is ENHRY and CDR2 is SYGVKD in the germline V gene. The V and J ends lost 3 bases and 0 bases, in that order; junction bases with no gene match: 7. CDR3 coding DNA: TGTGCCATCAGTGATGAGCGGGGGATGAGCTCCTACAATGAGCAGTTCTTC. Translating gives CAISDERGMSSYNEQFF.

V gene TRBV7-3 combines with J gene TRBJ2-2; D is ambiguous. Germline V gene data show CDR1 as SGHTA and CDR2 as FQGTGA. This CDR3 comprises 12 residues. V lost 4 bases, J lost 3 bases, and 3 bases lay in between. The CDR3 bases are TGTGCCAGCAGCTCATACACCGGGGAGCTGTTTTTT. Encoded protein: CASSSYTGELFF.

The genes are TRBV19 and TRBJ2-1, with TRBD1 identical over 7 bases. This CDR3 is built from 17 residues. Trimming took 7 bases from V and 5 from J; bases not matched to a gene: 17. CDR1 is LNHDA, CDR2 SQIVND, per germline (reference sequence). The CDR3 loop reads CASKPTQWGTEDNEQFF. DNA for the CDR3: TGTGCCAGTAAACCGACCCAGTGGGGGACAGAAGACAATGAGCAGTTCTTC.

The chain recombines TRBV28 with TRBJ1-4; TRBD1 is a possible D gene (6 bases). Deletions cut 2 bases from V and 3 bases from J, with 19 bases between. The CDR3 length is 18 residues. The germline V gene encodes CDR1 MDHEN and CDR2 SYDVKM. In DNA, the CDR3 is TGTGCCAGCAGTTTAGGCAACAGGGTTACAGCTCCTAATGAAAAACTGTTTTTT. Translation: CASSLGNRVTAPNEKLFF.

As to this clone: The junction differs from germline at one of its ends, possibly a read error. The genes are TRBV7-9 and TRBJ2-7; D perhaps matches TRBD2 (5 bases). The CDR3 consists of 13 residues. The germline V gene encodes CDR1 SEHNR and CDR2 FQNEAQ (reference sequence). The CDR3: CSSSLLAGYEQYF. The CDR3 DNA reads as TGTTCCAGCAGCTTATTGGCGGGCTACGAGCAGTACTTC.

As concerns this clone: This sample includes further DNA sequences coding for the same CDR3. J is TRBJ2-3 and V is TRBV10-3; D ambiguous. This CDR3 has 11 amino acids. Looked up from germline, CDR1 is ENHRY and CDR2 is SYGVKD. Trimming shortened V by 8 bases and J by 3 bases, and 6 bases separated the two germline ends. CDR3 amino acids: CAIAGTDTQYF. The CDR3 nucleotides read TGTGCCATCGCAGGTACAGATACGCAGTATTTT.

The chain is built from TRBV18 and TRBJ2-7; the match to TRBD1 covers 7 bases. CDR1 is KGHSH, CDR2 LQKENI, per germline. With 3 bases clipped from V and 5 bases from J, the junction kept 7 bases outside the gene matches. This CDR3 comprises 14 residues. CDR3 amino acids: CASSPSTGSNEQYF. The CDR3, as DNA: TGTGCCAGCTCACCGTCGACAGGGAGCAACGAGCAGTACTTC. Full variable domain (outside the CDR3, taken from reference TRBV18 and TRBJ2-7): NAGVMQNPRHLVRRRGQEARLRCSPMKGHSHVYWYRQLPEEGLKFMVYLQKENIIDESGMPKERFSAEFPKEGPSILRIQQVVRGDSAAYFCASSPSTGSNEQYFGPGTRLTVT.

This clone was found a few times. This sequence joins TRBV29-1 and TRBJ2-5; D might be TRBD1 (6 bases). Between the trimmed V and J ends, which lost 0 bases and 5 bases, there was a span of 19 bases. The CDR3 length is 16 residues. Germline CDR1 reads SQVTM; CDR2 reads ANQGSEA. The CDR3 DNA is TGCAGCGTTGAAGAATCACCGACAGGCTGGGGGGAGACCCAGTACTTC. Its protein is CSVEESPTGWGETQYF.

DNA for the CDR3: TGTGCCAGCAGCCCAGGGGAGACCCAGTACTTC. Residues: CASSPGETQYF. The chain links TRBV7-9 to TRBJ2-5; weak D call: TRBD1 (5 bases). The CDR3 runs 11 residues. Trimming stripped 5 bases from V and 5 bases from J, with 6 bases between. Germline V gene sequence: CDR1 SEHNR, CDR2 FQNEAQ (reference sequence).

V is TRBV4-1 and J is TRBJ1-5; D is possibly TRBD1 (6 bases). V lost 0 bases, J lost 3 bases, and 12 bases lay in between. The CDR3 extends over 16 amino acids. CDR1 MGHRA and CDR2 YSYEKL come from the germline V gene. The CDR3: CASSQDPGVTNQPQHF. CDR3 sequence (DNA): TGCGCCAGCAGCCAAGATCCAGGGGTGACCAATCAGCCCCAGCATTTT.

V gene TRBV11-3 combines with J gene TRBJ2-1; D perhaps matches TRBD1 (7 bases). This CDR3 is 13 amino acids long. With 6 bases removed from V and 7 bases from J, the gap between germline ends came to 13 bases. Germline lookup yields CDR1 SGHNT and CDR2 YENEEA. CDR3 protein: CASSYRGGNEQFF. As DNA, the CDR3 is TGTGCCAGCAGTTACAGGGGAGGAAATGAGCAGTTCTTC.

The chain joins TRBV27 to TRBJ2-7; TRBD2 matches at 7 bases. The CDR3 is made up of 14 amino acids. Germline CDR1 reads MNHEY; CDR2 reads SMNVEV (reference sequence). With V trimmed by 3 bases and J by 3 bases, 5 bases remained unmatched. CDR3 protein: CASSFAAGVYEQYF. DNA for the CDR3: TGTGCCAGCAGTTTTGCGGCGGGAGTCTACGAGCAGTACTTC.

The rearrangement uses TRBV4-3 and TRBJ2-2; TRBD1 matches at 7 bases. The V gene end was trimmed by 5 bases and the J gene end by 5 bases; junction bases not matched to a gene: 5. In germline, CDR1 is LGHNA, CDR2 YSLEER. This CDR3 region has 14 residues. CDR3 region: CASSYRGGTGELFF. The CDR3 DNA reads as TGCGCCAGCAGCTACAGGGGTGGGACCGGGGAGCTGTTTTTT.

This clone was observed a handful of times. The rearrangement uses TRBV25-1 and TRBJ2-7; 11 bases map to TRBD2. Losses at the gene ends were 6 bases for V and 1 base for J; bases not matched to a gene: 11. This CDR3 region has 17 residues. Germline-derived CDR1 and CDR2 are MGHDK and SYGVNS. The CDR3 DNA sequence: TGTGCCAGCAGCATACTAGGGACTAGCGGTTATTCCTACGAGCAGTACTTC. Its translation is CASSILGTSGYSYEQYF.

The V and J genes are TRBV5-1 and TRBJ2-7, with 10 positions matching TRBD1. This CDR3 has 14 residues. Germline V gene sequence: CDR1 SGHRS, CDR2 YFSETQ. The J segment lost 0 bases and the V segment lost 3 bases, leaving 0 bases of the junction unmatched. The CDR3 coding sequence is TGCGCCAGCAGCTGGGACAGGGGCTCCTACGAGCAGTACTTC. Translation: CASSWDRGSYEQYF.